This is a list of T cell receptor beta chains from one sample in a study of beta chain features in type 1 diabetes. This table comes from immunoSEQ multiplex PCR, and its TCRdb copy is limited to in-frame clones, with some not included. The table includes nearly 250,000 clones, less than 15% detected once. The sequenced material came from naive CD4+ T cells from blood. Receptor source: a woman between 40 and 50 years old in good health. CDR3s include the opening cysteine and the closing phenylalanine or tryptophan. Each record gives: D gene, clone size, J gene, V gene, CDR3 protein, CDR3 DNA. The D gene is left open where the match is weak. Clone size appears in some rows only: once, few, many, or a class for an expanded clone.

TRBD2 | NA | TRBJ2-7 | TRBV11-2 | CASSLVATSYYEQYF | TGTGCCAGCAGCTTAGTCGCGACTAGCTACTACGAGCAGTACTTC
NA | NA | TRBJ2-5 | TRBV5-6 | CASSWRALGETQYF | TGTGCCAGCAGCTGGCGGGCGTTGGGGGAGACCCAGTACTTC
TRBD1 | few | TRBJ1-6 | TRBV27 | CASSLLDRGNSPLHF | TGTGCCAGCAGTTTACTGGACAGGGGAAATTCACCCCTCCACTTT
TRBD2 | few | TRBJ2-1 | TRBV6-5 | CASNRLAGMNEQFF | TGTGCCAGCAATCGACTAGCGGGGATGAATGAGCAGTTCTTC
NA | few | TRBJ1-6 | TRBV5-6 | CASSTGSSYNSPLHF | TGTGCCAGCAGCACAGGGAGCTCCTATAATTCACCCCTCCACTTT
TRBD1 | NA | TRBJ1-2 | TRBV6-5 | CASSYSTGGYGYTF | TGTGCCAGCAGTTACTCGACAGGGGGGTATGGCTACACCTTC
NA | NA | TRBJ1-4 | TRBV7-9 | CASSLDVLNEKLFF | TGTGCCAGCAGCTTAGATGTACTTAATGAAAAACTGTTTTTT
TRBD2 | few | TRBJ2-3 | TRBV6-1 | CASSAHLAGFTDTQYF | TGTGCCAGCAGTGCCCATCTAGCGGGGTTCACAGATACGCAGTATTTT
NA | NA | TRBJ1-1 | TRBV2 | CASSKQGNTEAFF | TGTGCCAGCAGTAAACAGGGCAACACTGAAGCTTTCTTT
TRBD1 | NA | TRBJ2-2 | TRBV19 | CASVSQGAGTGELFF | TGTGCCAGCGTTTCTCAGGGGGCGGGCACCGGGGAGCTGTTTTTT
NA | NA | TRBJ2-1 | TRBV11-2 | CASSLDRNSYNEQFF | TGTGCCAGCAGCTTAGATCGGAACAGCTACAATGAGCAGTTCTTC
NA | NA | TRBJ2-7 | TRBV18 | CASSQTNSALYEQYF | TGTGCCAGCTCCCAAACGAACAGTGCCCTCTACGAGCAGTACTTC
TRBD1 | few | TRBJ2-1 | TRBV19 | CASTSNRGNSYNEQFF | TGTGCCAGTACCTCAAACAGGGGTAACTCCTACAATGAGCAGTTCTTC
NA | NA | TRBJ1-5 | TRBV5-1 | CASSLGGTSNQPQHF | TGCGCCAGCAGCTTGGGGGGGACAAGCAATCAGCCCCAGCATTTT
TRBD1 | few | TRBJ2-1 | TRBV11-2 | CASSLFGQGEFF | TGTGCCAGCAGCTTATTTGGACAGGGGGAGTTCTTC
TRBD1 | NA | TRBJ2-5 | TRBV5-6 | CASSQTGAETQYF | TGTGCCAGCAGCCAGACAGGGGCAGAGACCCAGTACTTC
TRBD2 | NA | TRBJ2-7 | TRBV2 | CASSLLAVEQYF | TGTGCCAGCAGTCTCCTAGCGGTAGAGCAGTACTTC
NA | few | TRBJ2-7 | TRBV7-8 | CASSLVGAREQYF | TGTGCCAGCAGCTTAGTGGGGGCTCGCGAGCAGTACTTC
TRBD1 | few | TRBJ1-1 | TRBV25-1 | CASSEFGTGGHAFF | TGTGCCAGCAGTGAATTCGGGACAGGGGGACACGCTTTCTTT
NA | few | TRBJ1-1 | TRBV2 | CASRSGTPNTEAFF | TGTGCCAGCAGATCCGGGACACCTAACACTGAAGCTTTCTTT
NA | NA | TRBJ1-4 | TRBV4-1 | CASRLTSGAANEKLFF | TGCGCCAGCAGGCTAACCTCAGGGGCGGCTAATGAAAAACTGTTTTTT
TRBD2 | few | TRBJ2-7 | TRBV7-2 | CASSLIAAGGRSEQYF | TGTGCCAGCAGCTTAATCGCAGCGGGGGGGCGAAGTGAGCAGTACTTC
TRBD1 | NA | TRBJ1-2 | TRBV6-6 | CASSYRQGGNYGYTF | TGTGCCAGCAGTTATCGACAGGGGGGGAACTATGGCTACACCTTC
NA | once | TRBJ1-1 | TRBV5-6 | CASSYPGGDTEAFF | TGTGCCAGCAGCTACCCGGGAGGGGACACTGAAGCTTTCTTT
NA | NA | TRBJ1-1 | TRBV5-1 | CASSLQGNTEAFF | TGCGCCAGCAGCTTACAGGGGAACACTGAAGCTTTCTTT
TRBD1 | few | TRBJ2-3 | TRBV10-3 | CAINRGTGVTDTQYF | TGTGCCATCAACCGCGGGACAGGGGTTACGGATACGCAGTATTTT
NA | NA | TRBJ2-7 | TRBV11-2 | CASSLGGKYEQYF | TGTGCCAGCAGCTTAGGCGGGAAGTACGAGCAGTACTTC
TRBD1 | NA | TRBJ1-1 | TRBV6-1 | CASTRGQELAEAFF | TGTGCCAGCACCAGGGGACAGGAACTCGCTGAAGCTTTCTTT
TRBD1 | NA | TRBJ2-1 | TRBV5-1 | CASSLTGAPSYNEQFF | TGCGCCAGCAGCTTAACAGGGGCCCCCTCCTACAATGAGCAGTTCTTC
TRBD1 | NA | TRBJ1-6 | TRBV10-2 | CASSRHTGDYNSPLHF | TGCGCCAGCAGCCGACATACAGGGGACTATAATTCACCCCTCCACTTT
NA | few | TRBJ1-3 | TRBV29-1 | CSVEWGEGNTIYF | TGCAGCGTTGAATGGGGAGAAGGGAACACCATATATTTT
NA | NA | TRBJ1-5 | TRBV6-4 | CASSDEAGGLPQHF | TGTGCCAGCAGTGACGAGGCGGGGGGATTGCCCCAGCATTTT
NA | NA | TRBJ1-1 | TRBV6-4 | CARYSGRLHNTEAFF | TGTGCCCGTTATTCGGGGAGACTGCATAACACTGAAGCTTTCTTT
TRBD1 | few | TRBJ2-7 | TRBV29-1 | CSVEGHGQGAYEQYF | TGCAGCGTTGAAGGTCACGGACAGGGGGCCTACGAGCAGTACTTC
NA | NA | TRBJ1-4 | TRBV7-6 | CASSRRGGVNEKLFF | TGTGCCAGCAGCCGTCGGGGAGGGGTTAATGAAAAACTGTTTTTT
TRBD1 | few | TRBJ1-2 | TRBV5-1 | CASSLGPRGQGALYGYTF | TGCGCCAGCAGCTTGGGTCCTAGAGGACAGGGGGCCCTCTATGGCTACACCTTC
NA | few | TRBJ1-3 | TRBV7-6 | CASSLGRTGRSGNTIYF | TGTGCCAGCAGCTTAGGCCGGACTGGACGCTCTGGAAACACCATATATTTT
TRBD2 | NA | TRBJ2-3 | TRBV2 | CASRYLAGVTDTQYF | TGTGCCAGCAGATACCTAGCGGGGGTCACAGATACGCAGTATTTT